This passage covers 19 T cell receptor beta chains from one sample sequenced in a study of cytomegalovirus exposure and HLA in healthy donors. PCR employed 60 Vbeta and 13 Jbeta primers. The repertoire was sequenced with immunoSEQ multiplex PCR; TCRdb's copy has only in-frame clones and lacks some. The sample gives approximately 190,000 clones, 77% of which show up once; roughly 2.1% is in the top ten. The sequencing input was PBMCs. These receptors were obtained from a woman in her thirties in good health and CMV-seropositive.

The CDR3 loop is CASSKYIGTSYGEQYF. As DNA, the CDR3 is TGTGCCAGCAGTAAATATATTGGGACTAGCTATGGCGAGCAGTACTTC. The gene calls are TRBV27 and TRBJ2-7; TRBD2 matches 9 bases. The CDR3 runs 16 residues. V was pared by 5 bases and J by 6 bases, with 14 bases of the junction left unmatched. The germline V gene has CDR1 MNHEY and CDR2 SMNVEV (reference sequence).

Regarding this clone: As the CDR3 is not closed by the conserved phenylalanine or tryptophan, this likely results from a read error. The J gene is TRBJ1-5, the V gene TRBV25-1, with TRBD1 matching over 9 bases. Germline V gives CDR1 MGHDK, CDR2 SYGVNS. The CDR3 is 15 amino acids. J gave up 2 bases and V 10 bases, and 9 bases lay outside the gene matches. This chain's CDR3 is CAINRGRPRNQPQHL. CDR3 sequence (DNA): TGTGCCATCAACAGGGGGCGACCCCGCAATCAGCCCCAGCATCTT.

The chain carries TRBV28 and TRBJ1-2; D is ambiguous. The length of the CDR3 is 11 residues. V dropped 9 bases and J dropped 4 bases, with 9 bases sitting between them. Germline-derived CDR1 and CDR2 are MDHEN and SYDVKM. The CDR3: CARKRSYGYTF. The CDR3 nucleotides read TGTGCCAGAAAGAGGTCCTATGGCTACACCTTC.

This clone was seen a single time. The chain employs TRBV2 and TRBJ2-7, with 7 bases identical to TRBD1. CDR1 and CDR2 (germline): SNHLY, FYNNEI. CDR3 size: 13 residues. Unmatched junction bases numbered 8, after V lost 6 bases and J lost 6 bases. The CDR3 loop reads CASSLDRRVEQYF. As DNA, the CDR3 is TGTGCCAGCAGCTTGGACAGGCGGGTCGAGCAGTACTTC.

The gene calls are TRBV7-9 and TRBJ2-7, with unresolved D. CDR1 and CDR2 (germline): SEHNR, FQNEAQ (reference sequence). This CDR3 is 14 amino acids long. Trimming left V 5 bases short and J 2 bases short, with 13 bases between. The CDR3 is CASSPGLQAYEQYF. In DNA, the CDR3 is TGTGCCAGCAGCCCCGGGTTACAAGCCTACGAGCAGTACTTC.

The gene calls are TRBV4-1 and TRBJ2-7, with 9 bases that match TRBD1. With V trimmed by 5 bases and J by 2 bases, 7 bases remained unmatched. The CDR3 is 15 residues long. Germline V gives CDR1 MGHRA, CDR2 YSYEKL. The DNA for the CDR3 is TGCGCCAGCAGCTTCCCGGGACAGGGAGCCTACGAGCAGTACTTC. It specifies CASSFPGQGAYEQYF.

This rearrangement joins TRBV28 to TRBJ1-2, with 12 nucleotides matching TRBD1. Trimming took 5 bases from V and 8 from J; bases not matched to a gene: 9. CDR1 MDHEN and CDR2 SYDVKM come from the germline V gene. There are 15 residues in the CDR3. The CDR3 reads CASSPGTGGGRGYTF. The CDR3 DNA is TGTGCCAGCAGTCCCGGGACAGGGGGCGGCAGGGGCTACACCTTC.

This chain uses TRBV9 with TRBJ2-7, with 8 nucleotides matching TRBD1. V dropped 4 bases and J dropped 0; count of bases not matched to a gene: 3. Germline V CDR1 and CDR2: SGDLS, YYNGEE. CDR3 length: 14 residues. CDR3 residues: CASSTGQGSYEQYF. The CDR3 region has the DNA TGTGCCAGCAGCACAGGACAGGGCTCCTACGAGCAGTACTTC.

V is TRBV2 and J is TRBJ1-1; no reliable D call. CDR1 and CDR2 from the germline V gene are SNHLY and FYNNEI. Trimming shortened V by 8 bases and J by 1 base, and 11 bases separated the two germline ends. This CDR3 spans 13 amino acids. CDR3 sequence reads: CASLRSANTEAFF. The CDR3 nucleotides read TGTGCCAGCCTCCGGAGTGCGAACACTGAAGCTTTCTTT.

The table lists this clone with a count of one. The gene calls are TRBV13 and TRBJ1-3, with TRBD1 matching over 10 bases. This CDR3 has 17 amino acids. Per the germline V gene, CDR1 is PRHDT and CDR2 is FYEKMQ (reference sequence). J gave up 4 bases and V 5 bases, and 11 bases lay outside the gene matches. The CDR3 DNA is TGTGCCAGCAGCCGCCGGGACAGGGGTCATTCCGGAAACACCATATATTTT. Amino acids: CASSRRDRGHSGNTIYF.

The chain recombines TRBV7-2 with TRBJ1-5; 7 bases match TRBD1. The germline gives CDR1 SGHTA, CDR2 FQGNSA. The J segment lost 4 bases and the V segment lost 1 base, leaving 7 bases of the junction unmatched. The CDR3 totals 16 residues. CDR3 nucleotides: TGTGCCAGCAGCTTAGTTGGGACAGACGTGAATCAGCCCCAGCATTTT. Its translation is CASSLVGTDVNQPQHF.

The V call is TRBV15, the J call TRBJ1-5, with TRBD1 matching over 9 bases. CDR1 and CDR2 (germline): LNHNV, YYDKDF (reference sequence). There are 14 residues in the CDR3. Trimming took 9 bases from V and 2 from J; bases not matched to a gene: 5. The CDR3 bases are TGTGCCACTTCACAGGGGGCCGGCAATCAGCCCCAGCATTTT. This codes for CATSQGAGNQPQHF.

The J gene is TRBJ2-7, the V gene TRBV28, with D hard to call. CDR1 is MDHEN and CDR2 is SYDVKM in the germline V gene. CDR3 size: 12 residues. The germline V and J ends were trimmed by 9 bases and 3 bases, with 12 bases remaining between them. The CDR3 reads CASSVTFYEQYF. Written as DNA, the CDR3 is TGTGCCAGTTCGGTTACCTTCTACGAGCAGTACTTC.

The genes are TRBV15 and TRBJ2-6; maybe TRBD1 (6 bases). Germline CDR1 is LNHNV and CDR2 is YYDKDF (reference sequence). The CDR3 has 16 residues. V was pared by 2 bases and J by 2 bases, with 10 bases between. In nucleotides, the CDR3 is TGTGCCACCAGCAGAAAGGGGGTAGCTGGGGCCAACGTCCTGACTTTC. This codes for CATSRKGVAGANVLTF.

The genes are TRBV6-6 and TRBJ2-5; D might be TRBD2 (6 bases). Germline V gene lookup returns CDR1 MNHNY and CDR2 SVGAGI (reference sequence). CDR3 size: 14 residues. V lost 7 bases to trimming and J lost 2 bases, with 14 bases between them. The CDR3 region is CASKPGGYQETQYF. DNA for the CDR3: TGTGCCAGCAAACCTGGGGGGTATCAAGAGACCCAGTACTTC.

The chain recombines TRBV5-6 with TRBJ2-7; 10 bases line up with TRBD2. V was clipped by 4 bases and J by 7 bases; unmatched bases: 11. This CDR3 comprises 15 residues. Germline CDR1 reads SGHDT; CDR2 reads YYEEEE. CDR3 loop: CASSLLTTSGPEQYF. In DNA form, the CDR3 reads TGTGCCAGCAGCCTCCTAACGACTAGCGGGCCTGAGCAGTACTTC. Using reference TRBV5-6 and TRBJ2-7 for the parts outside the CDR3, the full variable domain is DAGVTQSPTHLIKTRGQQVTLRCSPKSGHDTVSWYQQALGQGPQFIFQYYEEEERQRGNFPDRFSGHQFPNYSSELNVNALLLGDSALYLCASSLLTTSGPEQYFGPGTRLTVT.

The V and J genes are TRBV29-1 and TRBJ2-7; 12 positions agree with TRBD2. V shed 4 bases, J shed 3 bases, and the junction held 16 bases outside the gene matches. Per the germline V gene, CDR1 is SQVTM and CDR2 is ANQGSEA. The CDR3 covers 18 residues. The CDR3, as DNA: TGCAGCGTTGCTCTACCGGGACTAGCGGGTCCATCCTACTACGAGCAGTACTTC. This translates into CSVALPGLAGPSYYEQYF.

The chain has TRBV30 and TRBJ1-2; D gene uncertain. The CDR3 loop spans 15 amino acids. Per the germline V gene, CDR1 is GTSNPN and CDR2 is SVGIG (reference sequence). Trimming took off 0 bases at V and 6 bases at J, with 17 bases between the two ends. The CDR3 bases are TGTGCCTGGAGTGTTGGGTATCTAGGTGGAGATGGCTACACCTTC. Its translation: CAWSVGYLGGDGYTF.

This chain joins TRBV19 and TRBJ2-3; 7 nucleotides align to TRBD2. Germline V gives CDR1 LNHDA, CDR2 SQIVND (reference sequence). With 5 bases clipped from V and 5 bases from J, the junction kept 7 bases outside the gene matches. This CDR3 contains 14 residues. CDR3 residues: CASSPWTSEDTQYF. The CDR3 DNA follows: TGTGCCAGTAGTCCCTGGACTAGTGAAGATACGCAGTATTTT.